A selection of T cell receptor beta chains follows, all from one sample in a study of cytomegalovirus exposure and HLA in healthy donors. TCRdb keeps only in-frame clones here, not all; method: immunoSEQ multiplex PCR. The sample consists of 130,000 to 150,000 clones, roughly 62% of them appearing once. The sequenced sample was PBMCs. The receptors were sampled from a man aged 55-75 years in good health and CMV-seronegative. Both conserved end residues are trimmed from each CDR3.

j_call v_call cdr3_aa
TRBJ1-1 TRBV7-9 ASSYGILDTEAF
TRBJ2-1 TRBV6-5 ASSRPQF
TRBJ2-7 TRBV25-1 ASTSGGSPGYEQY
TRBJ2-7 TRBV25-1 ASSESGDEQY
TRBJ1-5 TRBV5-1 ASSLLGAGQPQH
TRBJ1-4 TRBV5-4 ASSLTGTGDEKLF
TRBJ2-2 TRBV5-5 ASILAGGIDGELF
TRBJ1-5 TRBV30 AWGTGFNQPQH
TRBJ2-5 TRBV19 ASSRVRGAKGETQY
TRBJ2-2 TRBV19 ASSISPWNTGELF
TRBJ2-2 TRBV4-2 ASSQDRGGGTNTGELF
TRBJ2-2 TRBV5-1 ASSWGLRNTGELF
TRBJ1-6 TRBV27 ASARDRGNSPLH
TRBJ1-4 TRBV7-8 ASRTGGEKLF
TRBJ1-1 TRBV6-1 ASSELPLGSPEAF
TRBJ2-7 TRBV27 ASSLRVLDYEQY
TRBJ2-7 TRBV9 ASSAWGTQGADNEQY
TRBJ2-7 TRBV5-6 ASSLGDRGSYEQY
TRBJ2-7 TRBV18 ASSPSLAGRTYEQY
TRBJ2-5 TRBV5-1 ASSTEDSQETQY
TRBJ1-3 TRBV6-1 ASSEIQGNTIY
TRBJ2-1 TRBV7-2 ATAVATEQF
TRBJ1-4 TRBV5-1 ASSLSGQGANEKLF
TRBJ2-7 TRBV5-1 ASSLGRGTLYEQY
TRBJ2-3 TRBV18 ASSPYLTSGRGDTQY
TRBJ2-7 TRBV27 ASSPLSETYEQY
TRBJ1-1 TRBV11-2 ASSLEFGRRNTEAF
TRBJ2-1 TRBV28 ASTTSDNEQF
TRBJ2-2 TRBV4-1 ASSQVTPGELF
TRBJ2-5 TRBV9 ASSTAGLGQETQY
TRBJ1-4 TRBV9 ASSLSGTGPFNEKLF
TRBJ1-4 TRBV4-2 ASSQDRTGSVEKLF
TRBJ2-3 TRBV6-6 ASREERESTDTQY
TRBJ2-7 TRBV13 ASSEGDRENAYEQY
TRBJ2-1 TRBV4-2 ASSLGTSGIPEQF
TRBJ2-1 TRBV7-2 ASSLGLASDEQF
TRBJ2-2 TRBV4-2 ASSQVGEAGELF
TRBJ1-2 TRBV15 ATSPRGTTNYGYT
TRBJ1-4 TRBV29-1 SVEDRTGGNEKLF
TRBJ2-3 TRBV28 AIRGGGRNTDTQY
TRBJ2-7 TRBV28 ASSQAGLTYEQY
TRBJ2-2 TRBV7-6 ASRRTGATGELF
TRBJ1-1 TRBV28 ASRPGQGMNTEAF
TRBJ2-3 TRBV7-6 ASSFAGDTQY
TRBJ2-7 TRBV6-1 ASSLGQGRNYEQY
TRBJ1-1 TRBV6-5 ASSHRTGLPEAF